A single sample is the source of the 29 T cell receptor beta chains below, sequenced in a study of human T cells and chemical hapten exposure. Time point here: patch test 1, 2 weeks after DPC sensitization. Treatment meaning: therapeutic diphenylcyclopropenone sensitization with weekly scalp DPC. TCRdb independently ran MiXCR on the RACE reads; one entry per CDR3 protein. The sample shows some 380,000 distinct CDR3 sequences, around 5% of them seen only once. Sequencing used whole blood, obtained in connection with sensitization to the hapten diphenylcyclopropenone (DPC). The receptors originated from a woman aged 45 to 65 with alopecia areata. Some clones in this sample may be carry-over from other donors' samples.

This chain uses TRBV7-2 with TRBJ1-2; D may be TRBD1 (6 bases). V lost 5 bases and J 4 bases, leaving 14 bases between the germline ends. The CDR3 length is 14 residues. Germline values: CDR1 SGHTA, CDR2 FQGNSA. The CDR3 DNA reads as TGTGCCAGCAGCCCAACGGGGGGCCTCTATGGCTACACCTTC. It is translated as CASSPTGGLYGYTF.

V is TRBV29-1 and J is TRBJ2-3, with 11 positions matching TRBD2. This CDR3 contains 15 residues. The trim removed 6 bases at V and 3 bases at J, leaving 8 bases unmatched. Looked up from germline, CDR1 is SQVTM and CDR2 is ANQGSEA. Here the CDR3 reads CSVLPSGGRTDTQYF. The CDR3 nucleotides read TGCAGCGTCCTCCCTAGCGGGGGGAGAACAGATACGCAGTATTTT.

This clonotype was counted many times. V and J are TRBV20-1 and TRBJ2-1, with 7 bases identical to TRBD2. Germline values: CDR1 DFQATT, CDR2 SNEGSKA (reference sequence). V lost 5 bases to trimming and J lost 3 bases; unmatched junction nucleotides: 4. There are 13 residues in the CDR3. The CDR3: CSAFSGDYNEQFF. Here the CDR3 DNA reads TGCAGTGCTTTCAGCGGGGACTACAATGAGCAGTTCTTC.

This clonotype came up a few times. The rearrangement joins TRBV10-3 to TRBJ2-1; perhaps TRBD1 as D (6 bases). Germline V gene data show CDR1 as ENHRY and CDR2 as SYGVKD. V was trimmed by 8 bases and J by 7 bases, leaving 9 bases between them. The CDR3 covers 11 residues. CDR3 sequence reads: CAIGGGNEQFF. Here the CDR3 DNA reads TGTGCCATCGGGGGCGGGAATGAGCAGTTCTTC.

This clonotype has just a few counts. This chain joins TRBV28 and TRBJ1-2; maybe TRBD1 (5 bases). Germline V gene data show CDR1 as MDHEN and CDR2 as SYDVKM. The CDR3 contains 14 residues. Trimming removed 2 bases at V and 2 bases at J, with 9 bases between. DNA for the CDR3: TGTGCCAGCAGTTTAGGGGGGTGGAACTATGGCTACACCTTC. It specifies CASSLGGWNYGYTF.

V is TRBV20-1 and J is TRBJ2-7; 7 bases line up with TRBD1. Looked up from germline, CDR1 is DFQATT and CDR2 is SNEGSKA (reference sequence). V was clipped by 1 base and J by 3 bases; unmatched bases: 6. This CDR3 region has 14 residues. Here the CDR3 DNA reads TGCAGTGCTAGAGCTGGGACAGTGGTCTACGAGCAGTACTTC. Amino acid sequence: CSARAGTVVYEQYF.

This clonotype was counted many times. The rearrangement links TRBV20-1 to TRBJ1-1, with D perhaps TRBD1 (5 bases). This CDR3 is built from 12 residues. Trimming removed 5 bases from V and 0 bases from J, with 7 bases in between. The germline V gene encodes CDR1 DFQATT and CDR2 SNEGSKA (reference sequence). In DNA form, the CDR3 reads TGCAGTGCTTCCAGGGTGAACACTGAAGCTTTCTTT. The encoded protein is CSASRVNTEAFF.

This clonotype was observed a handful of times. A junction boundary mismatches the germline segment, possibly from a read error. The DNA for the CDR3 is TGTGCCATCAGGACACTTTCCTCCGAGCAGTACTTC. Protein: CAIRTLSSEQYF. This chain links TRBV10-3 with TRBJ2-7; D gene uncertain. The germline gives CDR1 ENHRY, CDR2 SYGVKD. This CDR3 comprises 12 residues.

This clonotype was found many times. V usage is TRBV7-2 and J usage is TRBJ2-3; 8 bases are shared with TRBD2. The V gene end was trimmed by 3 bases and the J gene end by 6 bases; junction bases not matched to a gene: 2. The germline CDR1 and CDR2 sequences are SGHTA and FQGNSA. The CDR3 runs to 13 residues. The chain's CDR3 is CASSLSSGDTQYF. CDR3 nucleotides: TGTGCCAGCAGCTTGTCTAGCGGGGATACGCAGTATTTT.

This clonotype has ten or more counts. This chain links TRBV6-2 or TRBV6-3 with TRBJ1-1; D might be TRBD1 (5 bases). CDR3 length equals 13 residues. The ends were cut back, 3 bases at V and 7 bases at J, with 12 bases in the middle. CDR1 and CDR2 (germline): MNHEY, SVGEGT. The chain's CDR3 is CASSYPGKSEAFF. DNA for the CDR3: TGTGCCAGCAGTTATCCAGGGAAGAGTGAAGCTTTCTTT.

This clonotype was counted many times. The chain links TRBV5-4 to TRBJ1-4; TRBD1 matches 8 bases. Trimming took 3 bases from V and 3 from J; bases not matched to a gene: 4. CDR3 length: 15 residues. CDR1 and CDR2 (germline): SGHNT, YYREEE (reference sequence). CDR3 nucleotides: TGTGCCAGCAGCTCGGGGACAGGCCCTAATGAAAAACTGTTTTTT. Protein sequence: CASSSGTGPNEKLFF.

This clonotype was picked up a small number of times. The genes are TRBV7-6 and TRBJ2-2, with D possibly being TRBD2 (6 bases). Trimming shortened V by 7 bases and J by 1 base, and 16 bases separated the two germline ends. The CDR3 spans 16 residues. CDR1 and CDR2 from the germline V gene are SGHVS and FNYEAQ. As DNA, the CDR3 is TGTGCCAGCACCCCGAAGGGCGGGGTGAACACCGGGGAGCTGTTTTTT. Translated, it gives CASTPKGGVNTGELFF.

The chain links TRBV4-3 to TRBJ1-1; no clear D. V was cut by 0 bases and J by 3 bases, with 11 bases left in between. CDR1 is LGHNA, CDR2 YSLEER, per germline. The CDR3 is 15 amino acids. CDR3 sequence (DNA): TGCGCCAGCAGCCAAGAGGCAGCCTTGTACACTGAAGCTTTCTTT. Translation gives CASSQEAALYTEAFF.

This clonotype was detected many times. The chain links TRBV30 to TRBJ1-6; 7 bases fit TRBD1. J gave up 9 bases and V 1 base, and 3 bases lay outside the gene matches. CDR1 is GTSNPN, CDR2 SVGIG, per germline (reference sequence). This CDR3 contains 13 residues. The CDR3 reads CAWSDNRGSPLHF. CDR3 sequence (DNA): TGTGCCTGGAGTGACAACAGGGGTTCACCCCTCCACTTT.

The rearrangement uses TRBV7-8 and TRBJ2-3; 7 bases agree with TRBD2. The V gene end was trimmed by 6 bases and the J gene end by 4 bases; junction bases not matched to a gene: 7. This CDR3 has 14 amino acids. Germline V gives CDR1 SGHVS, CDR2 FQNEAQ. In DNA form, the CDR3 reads TGTGCCAGCAGTACGGGAGGTGGTTCAGATACGCAGTATTTT. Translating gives CASSTGGGSDTQYF.

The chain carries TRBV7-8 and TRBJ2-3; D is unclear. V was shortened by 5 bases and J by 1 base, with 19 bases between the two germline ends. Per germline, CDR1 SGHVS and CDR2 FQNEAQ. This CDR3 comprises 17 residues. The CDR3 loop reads CASSPTGRQPRTDTQYF. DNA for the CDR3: TGTGCCAGCAGCCCCACTGGGCGGCAACCCCGCACAGATACGCAGTATTTT.

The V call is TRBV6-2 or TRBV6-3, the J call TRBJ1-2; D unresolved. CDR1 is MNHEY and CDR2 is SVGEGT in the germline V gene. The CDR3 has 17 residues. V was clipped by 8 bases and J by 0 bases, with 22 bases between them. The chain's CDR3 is CASVSGPSYRPNYGYTF. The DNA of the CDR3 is TGTGCCAGCGTGTCGGGCCCCTCCTATCGTCCTAACTATGGCTACACCTTC.

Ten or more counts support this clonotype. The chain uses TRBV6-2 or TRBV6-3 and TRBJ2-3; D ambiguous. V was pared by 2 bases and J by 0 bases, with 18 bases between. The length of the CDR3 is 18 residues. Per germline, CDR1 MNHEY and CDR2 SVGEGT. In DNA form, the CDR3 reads TGTGCCAGCAGTTACAATACTGAGTCACGCTACAGCACAGATACGCAGTATTTT. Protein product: CASSYNTESRYSTDTQYF.

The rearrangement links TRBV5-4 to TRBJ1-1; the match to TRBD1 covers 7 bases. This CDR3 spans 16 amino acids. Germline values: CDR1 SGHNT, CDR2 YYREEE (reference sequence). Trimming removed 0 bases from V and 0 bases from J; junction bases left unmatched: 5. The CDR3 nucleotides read TGTGCCAGCAGCTTGGTTCAGGGGGGGATGAACACTGAAGCTTTCTTT. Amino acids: CASSLVQGGMNTEAFF.

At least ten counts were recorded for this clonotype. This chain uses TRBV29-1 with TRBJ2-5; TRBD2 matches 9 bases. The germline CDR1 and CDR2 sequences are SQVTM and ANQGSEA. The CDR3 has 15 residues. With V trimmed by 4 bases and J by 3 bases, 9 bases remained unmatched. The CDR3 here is CSVASGTSREETQYF. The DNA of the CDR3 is TGCAGCGTTGCTTCCGGGACTAGCAGAGAAGAGACCCAGTACTTC.

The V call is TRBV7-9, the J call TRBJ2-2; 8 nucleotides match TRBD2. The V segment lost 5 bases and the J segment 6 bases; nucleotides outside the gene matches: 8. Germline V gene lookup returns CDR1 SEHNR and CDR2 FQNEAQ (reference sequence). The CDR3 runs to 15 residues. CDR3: CASSGSGSKSGELFF. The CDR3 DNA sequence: TGTGCCAGCAGCGGGAGCGGGAGTAAGTCCGGGGAGCTGTTTTTT.

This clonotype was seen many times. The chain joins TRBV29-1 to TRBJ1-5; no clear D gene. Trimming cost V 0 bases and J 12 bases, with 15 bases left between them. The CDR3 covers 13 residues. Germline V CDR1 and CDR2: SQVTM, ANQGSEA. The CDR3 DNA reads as TGCAGCGTTGAAGATCCTGGGCTGGGGAACCAGCATTTT. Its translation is CSVEDPGLGNQHF.

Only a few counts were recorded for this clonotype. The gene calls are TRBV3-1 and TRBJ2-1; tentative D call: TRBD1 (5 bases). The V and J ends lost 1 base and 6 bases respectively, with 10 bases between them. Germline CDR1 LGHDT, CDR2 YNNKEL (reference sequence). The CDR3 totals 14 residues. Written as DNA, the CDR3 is TGTGCCAGCAGCCAAGTGAGACAGCGCAATGAGCAGTTCTTC. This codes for CASSQVRQRNEQFF.

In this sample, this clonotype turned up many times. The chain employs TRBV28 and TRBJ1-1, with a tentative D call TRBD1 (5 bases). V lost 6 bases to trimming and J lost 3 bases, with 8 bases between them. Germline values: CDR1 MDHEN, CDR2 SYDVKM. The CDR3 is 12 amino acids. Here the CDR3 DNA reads TGTGCCAGCAGCCAAGGGGACACTGAAGCTTTCTTT. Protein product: CASSQGDTEAFF.

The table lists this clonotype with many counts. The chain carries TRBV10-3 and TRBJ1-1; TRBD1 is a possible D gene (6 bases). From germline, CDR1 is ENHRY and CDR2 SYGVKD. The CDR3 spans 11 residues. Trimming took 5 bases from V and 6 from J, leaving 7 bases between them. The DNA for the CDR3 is TGTGCCATCAGTACAGGGCCTGAAGCTTTCTTT. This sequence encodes CAISTGPEAFF.

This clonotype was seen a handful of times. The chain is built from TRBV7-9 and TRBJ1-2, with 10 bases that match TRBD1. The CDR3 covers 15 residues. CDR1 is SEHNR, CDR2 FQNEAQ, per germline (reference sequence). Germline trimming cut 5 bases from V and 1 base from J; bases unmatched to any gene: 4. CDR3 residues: CASSKTGGLNYGYTF. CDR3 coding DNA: TGTGCCAGCAGCAAGACAGGGGGCCTTAACTATGGCTACACCTTC.

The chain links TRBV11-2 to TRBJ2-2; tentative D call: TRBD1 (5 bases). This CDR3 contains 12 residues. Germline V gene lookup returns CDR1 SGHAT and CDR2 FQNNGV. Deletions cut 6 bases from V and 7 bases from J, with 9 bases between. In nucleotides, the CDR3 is TGTGCCAGCAGTCCAGGGTTCGGGGAGCTGTTTTTT. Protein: CASSPGFGELFF.

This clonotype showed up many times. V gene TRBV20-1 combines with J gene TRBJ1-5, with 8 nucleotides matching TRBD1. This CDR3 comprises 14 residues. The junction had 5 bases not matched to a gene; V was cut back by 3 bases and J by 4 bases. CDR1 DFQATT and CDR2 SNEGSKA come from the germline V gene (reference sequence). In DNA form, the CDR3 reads TGCAGTGCTAGGCAACAGGGGGGTAATCAGCCCCAGCATTTT. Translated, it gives CSARQQGGNQPQHF.

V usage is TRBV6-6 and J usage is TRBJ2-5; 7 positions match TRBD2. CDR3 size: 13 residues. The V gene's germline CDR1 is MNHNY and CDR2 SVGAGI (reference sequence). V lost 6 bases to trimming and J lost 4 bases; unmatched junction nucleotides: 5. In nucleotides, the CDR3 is TGTGCCAGCAGCCGAAGCGGGGTAGAGACCCAGTACTTC. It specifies CASSRSGVETQYF.